This passage covers 18 T cell receptor beta chains from one sample sequenced in a study of T cells after yellow fever vaccination. TCRdb independently ran MiXCR on the 5' RACE reads; one entry per CDR3 protein. The table has fewer than 650,000 distinct CDR3 sequences, 21% seen once. Sequenced material: PBMCs, taken roughly 20 days after the first yellow fever vaccination. The receptors here all came from a man younger than 35 who received the YFV17D yellow fever vaccine.

This clonotype appeared a few times. The chain has TRBV3-1 and TRBJ2-2; D gene uncertain. The CDR3 runs to 14 residues. Trimming cost V 2 bases and J 3 bases, with 7 bases left between them. CDR1 is LGHDT, CDR2 YNNKEL, per germline (reference sequence). The CDR3 here is CASSQWRHTGELFF. For the CDR3, the DNA is TGTGCCAGCAGCCAATGGCGCCACACCGGGGAGCTGTTTTTT.

CDR3 in amino acids: CASSSSYGPYEQYF. The DNA for the CDR3 is TGTGCCAGCAGCTCGTCTTACGGACCCTACGAGCAGTACTTC. The chain employs TRBV7-2 and TRBJ2-7, with D unresolved. The germline CDR1 and CDR2 sequences are SGHTA and FQGNSA. There are 14 residues in the CDR3. The V end was cut by 4 bases, the J end by 2 bases, with 12 bases between.

The chain has TRBV20-1 and TRBJ1-1; 7 bases are shared with TRBD1. The CDR3 sequence is 10 residues long. The V gene's germline CDR1 is DFQATT and CDR2 SNEGSKA (reference sequence). CDR3 residues: CVTGTAEAFF. In DNA, the CDR3 is TGCGTAACCGGGACAGCAGAAGCTTTCTTT.

In its sample, this clonotype was seen a few times. The chain is built from TRBV12-3 or TRBV12-4 and TRBJ1-3; 7 nucleotides match TRBD1. CDR3 length equals 14 residues. Trimming removed 7 bases from V and 2 bases from J; junction bases left unmatched: 5. This CDR3 is CASNRGTAGNTIYF. The CDR3 nucleotides are TGTGCCAGCAATCGCGGGACAGCTGGAAACACCATATATTTT.

This clonotype was seen repeatedly, ten times or more. This chain links TRBV15 with TRBJ2-7; tentatively, D is TRBD2 (6 bases). This CDR3 is built from 15 residues. The V end was cut by 2 bases, the J end by 5 bases, with 16 bases between. The germline V gene encodes CDR1 LNHNV and CDR2 YYDKDF (reference sequence). For the CDR3, the DNA is TGTGCCACCAGCAGAACTCCGACAGCTAGCGACGAGCAGTACTTC. Amino acid sequence: CATSRTPTASDEQYF. The variable domain in full, with the rest retrieved from reference TRBV15 and TRBJ2-7, is DAMVIQNPRYQVTQFGKPVTLSCSQTLNHNVMYWYQQKSSQAPKLLFHYYDKDFNNEADTPDNFQSRRPNTSFCFLDIRSPGLGDTAMYLCATSRTPTASDEQYFGPGTRLTVT.

In its sample, this clonotype was seen many times. The chain carries TRBV10-3 and TRBJ2-3; D possibly corresponds to TRBD1 (6 bases). Trimming removed 2 bases from V and 6 bases from J, with 6 bases in between. Germline V gives CDR1 ENHRY, CDR2 SYGVKD. The CDR3 spans 12 residues. Here the CDR3 DNA reads TGTGCCATCAGTGAGCAGGGGGATACGCAGTATTTT. This translates into CAISEQGDTQYF.

CDR3 nucleotide sequence: TGTGCCAGCAGTTTGGGAGCCAAAAACATTCAGTACTTC. Its protein is CASSLGAKNIQYF. The chain is built from TRBV6-2 or TRBV6-3 and TRBJ2-4; D is ambiguous. Germline loops: CDR1 MNHEY, CDR2 SVGEGT. The CDR3 is 13 amino acids. V was pared by 4 bases and J by 0 bases, with 4 bases between.

Ten or more counts support this clonotype. This chain connects TRBV7-9 to TRBJ2-1; tentative D call: TRBD1 (6 bases). Deletions cut 6 bases from V and 0 bases from J, with 15 bases between. This CDR3 has 16 amino acids. Germline CDR1 SEHNR, CDR2 FQNEAQ (reference sequence). CDR3 amino acids: CASSHRPDSSYNEQFF. CDR3 sequence (DNA): TGTGCCAGCAGTCACAGACCGGACAGCTCCTACAATGAGCAGTTCTTC. Full variable domain (missing parts from reference TRBV7-9 and TRBJ2-1): DTGVSQNPRHKITKRGQNVTFRCDPISEHNRLYWYRQTLGQGPEFLTYFQNEAQLEKSRLLSDRFSAERPKGSFSTLEIQRTEQGDSAMYLCASSHRPDSSYNEQFFGPGTRLTVL.

The J gene is TRBJ1-5, the V gene TRBV12-3 or TRBV12-4; D is possibly TRBD1 (6 bases). CDR3 length: 16 residues. V was cut by 2 bases and J by 1 base, with 12 bases left in between. The chain's CDR3 is CASSLWGARSNQPQHF. The CDR3 nucleotides read TGTGCCAGCAGTTTATGGGGGGCGAGGAGCAATCAGCCCCAGCATTTT.

The chain uses TRBV30 and TRBJ1-1; D gene uncertain. Trimming cost V 5 bases and J 2 bases, with 12 bases left between them. Germline values: CDR1 GTSNPN, CDR2 SVGIG (reference sequence). The CDR3 totals 13 residues. The CDR3 here is CAWPPGNNTEAFF. The CDR3 DNA reads as TGTGCCTGGCCACCCGGGAATAACACTGAAGCTTTCTTT.

This clonotype has at least ten counts. This sequence joins TRBV3-1 and TRBJ1-2, with D hard to call. Germline CDR1 is LGHDT and CDR2 is YNNKEL (reference sequence). The CDR3 is 11 residues long. V gave up 1 base and J gave up 7 bases, with 4 bases separating them. CDR3 DNA: TGTGCCAGCAGCCAAGCGTCTGGCTACACCTTC. Protein sequence: CASSQASGYTF.

The chain employs TRBV6-2 or TRBV6-3 and TRBJ1-1; D gene unclear. CDR1 is MNHEY and CDR2 is SVGEGT in the germline V gene. The length of the CDR3 is 14 residues. Trimming took off 3 bases at V and 0 bases at J, with 8 bases between the two ends. CDR3 in amino acids: CASSYVWLNTEAFF. CDR3 in DNA: TGTGCCAGCAGTTATGTTTGGCTGAACACTGAAGCTTTCTTT.

This clonotype showed up just a few times. The chain recombines TRBV12-3 or TRBV12-4 with TRBJ1-2, with TRBD1 matching 8 bases. The V and J ends lost 7 bases and 3 bases, in that order; junction bases with no gene match: 1. The CDR3 has 12 amino acids. The CDR3 here is CASNRGDYGYTF. The CDR3, as DNA: TGTGCCAGCAACAGGGGGGACTATGGCTACACCTTC.

This clonotype was recorded many times. The V and J genes are TRBV4-1 and TRBJ2-3; D is unclear. Germline assignment: CDR1 MGHRA and CDR2 YSYEKL. This CDR3 region has 12 residues. V dropped 1 base and J dropped 4 bases, with 3 bases sitting between them. CDR3 sequence (DNA): TGCGCCAGCAGCCAAGGGGCAGATACGCAGTATTTT. It yields the protein CASSQGADTQYF.

This chain connects TRBV4-3 to TRBJ2-3; D remains unclear. The CDR3 sequence is 13 residues long. The V and J ends lost 0 bases and 10 bases respectively, with 11 bases between them. The germline CDR1 and CDR2 sequences are LGHNA and YSLEER. The DNA of the CDR3 is TGCGCCAGCAGCCAAGAGTACGCGGCAGCGCAGTATTTT. Amino acid sequence: CASSQEYAAAQYF.

The J gene is TRBJ1-5, the V gene TRBV12-3 or TRBV12-4, with unresolved D. The CDR3 consists of 15 residues. The V and J ends lost 3 bases and 4 bases respectively, with 13 bases between them. CDR3 sequence: CASSFGQTLNQPQHF. The CDR3 region has the DNA TGTGCCAGCAGTTTCGGGCAGACATTGAATCAGCCCCAGCATTTT.

The table lists this clonotype with a few counts. The chain joins TRBV7-2 to TRBJ2-2; D gene unclear. Looked up from germline, CDR1 is SGHTA and CDR2 is FQGNSA. V dropped 3 bases and J dropped 4 bases, with 9 bases sitting between them. There are 14 residues in the CDR3. The CDR3 is CASSLFDPTGELFF. For the CDR3, the DNA is TGTGCCAGCAGCTTGTTTGATCCCACCGGGGAGCTGTTTTTT.

This chain joins TRBV6-2 or TRBV6-3 and TRBJ2-7; no clear D gene. This CDR3 spans 13 amino acids. V was trimmed by 0 bases and J by 3 bases, leaving 6 bases between them. The germline V gene has CDR1 MNHEY and CDR2 SVGEGT. CDR3 coding DNA: TGTGCCAGCAGTTACTCCCCAAGCTACGAGCAGTACTTC. Translation: CASSYSPSYEQYF.